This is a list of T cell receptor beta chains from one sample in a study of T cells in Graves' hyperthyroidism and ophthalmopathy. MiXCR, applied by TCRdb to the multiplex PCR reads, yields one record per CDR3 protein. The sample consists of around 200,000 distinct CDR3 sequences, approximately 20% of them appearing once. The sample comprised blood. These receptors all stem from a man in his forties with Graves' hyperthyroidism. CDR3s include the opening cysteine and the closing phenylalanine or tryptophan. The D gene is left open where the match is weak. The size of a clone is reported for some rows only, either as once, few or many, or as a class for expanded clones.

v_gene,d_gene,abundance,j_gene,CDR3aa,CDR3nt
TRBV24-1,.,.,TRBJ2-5,CATSDGRGGKETQYF,TGTGCCACCAGTGATGGGAGGGGGGGAAAAGAGACCCAGTACTTC
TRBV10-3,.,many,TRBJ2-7,CAISGLDPYEQYF,TGTGCCATCAGTGGTTTGGACCCCTACGAGCAGTACTTC
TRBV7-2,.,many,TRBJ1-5,CASSLDPQGYQPQHF,TGTGCCAGCAGCTTAGATCCTCAGGGGTATCAGCCCCAGCATTTT
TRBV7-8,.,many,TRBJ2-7,CASSFDRTPHYEQYF,TGTGCCAGCAGCTTCGACAGGACCCCCCATTACGAGCAGTACTTC
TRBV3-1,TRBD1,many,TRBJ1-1,CASSHPGQEAFF,TGTGCCAGCAGCCACCCGGGACAGGAAGCTTTCTTT
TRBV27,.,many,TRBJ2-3,CASSPGLVADTQYF,TGTGCCAGCAGCCCGGGACTTGTGGCAGATACGCAGTATTTT
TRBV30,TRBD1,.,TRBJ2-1,CAWSVGQGVNEQFF,TGTGCCTGGAGTGTCGGACAGGGGGTCAATGAGCAGTTCTTC
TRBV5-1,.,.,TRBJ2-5,CASSLAGAKQETQYF,TGCGCCAGCAGCTTGGCGGGGGCCAAACAAGAGACCCAGTACTTC
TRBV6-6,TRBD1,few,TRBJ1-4,CASSYQTGWDEKLFF,TGTGCCAGCAGTTACCAGACAGGGTGGGATGAAAAACTGTTTTTT
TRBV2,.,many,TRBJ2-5,CASSELGETQYF,TGTGCCAGCAGTGAATTAGGAGAGACCCAGTACTTC
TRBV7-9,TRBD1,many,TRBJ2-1,CASSPPDRDNEQFF,TGTGCCAGCAGCCCCCCGGACAGGGATAATGAGCAGTTCTTC
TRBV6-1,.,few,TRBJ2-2,CASSHRDGNTGELFF,TGTGCCAGCAGTCACCGGGACGGGAACACCGGGGAGCTGTTTTTT
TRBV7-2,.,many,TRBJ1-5,CASSLGRHQPQHF,TGTGCCAGCAGCTTAGGACGGCATCAGCCCCAGCATTTT
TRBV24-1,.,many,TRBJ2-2,CATSPGTTNTGELFF,TGTGCCACCAGTCCGGGGACAACGAACACCGGGGAGCTGTTTTTT
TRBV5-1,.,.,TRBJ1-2,CASSPLQGREDGYTF,TGCGCCAGCAGCCCTCTACAGGGTAGAGAAGATGGCTACACCTTC
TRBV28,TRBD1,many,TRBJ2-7,CASSQTGDWSYEQYF,TGTGCCAGCAGCCAGACAGGGGATTGGAGCTACGAGCAGTACTTC
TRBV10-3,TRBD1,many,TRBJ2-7,CATGQGFYEQYF,TGTGCCACCGGACAGGGTTTCTACGAGCAGTACTTC
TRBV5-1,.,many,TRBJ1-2,CASSLYGQSGYTF,TGCGCCAGCAGCTTGTATGGGCAAAGCGGCTACACCTTC
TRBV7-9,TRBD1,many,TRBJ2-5,CASSYPTGGYRETQYF,TGTGCCAGCAGCTACCCGACAGGGGGCTATCGAGAGACCCAGTACTTC
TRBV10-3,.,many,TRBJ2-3,CAISEELDTQYF,TGTGCCATCAGTGAGGAATTAGATACGCAGTATTTT
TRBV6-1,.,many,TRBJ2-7,CASSYPGRFYEQYF,TGTGCCAGCAGTTATCCGGGGAGGTTCTACGAGCAGTACTTC
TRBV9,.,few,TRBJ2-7,CASSEGGDSSYEQYF,TGTGCCAGCAGCGAGGGCGGGGACAGCTCCTACGAGCAGTACTTC
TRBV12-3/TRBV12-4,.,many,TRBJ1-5,CASSLGVEGRPQHF,TGTGCCAGCAGTTTAGGGGTGGAGGGACGGCCCCAGCATTTT
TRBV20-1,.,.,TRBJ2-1,CSARDAGAKIYNEQFF,TGCAGTGCTAGAGATGCGGGGGCCAAAATCTACAATGAGCAGTTCTTC
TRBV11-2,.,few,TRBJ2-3,CASSLPVGGQDTQYF,TGTGCCAGCAGCTTACCCGTGGGGGGGCAAGATACGCAGTATTTT
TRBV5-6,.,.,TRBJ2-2,CASSFRYNTGELFF,TGTGCCAGCAGCTTCCGGTACAACACCGGGGAGCTGTTTTTT
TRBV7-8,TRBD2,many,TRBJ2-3,CASSLETGGGDTQYF,TGTGCCAGCAGCTTAGAAACGGGGGGAGGTGATACGCAGTATTTT
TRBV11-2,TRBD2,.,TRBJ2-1,CASSPGTTGEQFF,TGTGCCAGCAGCCCCGGGACTACCGGTGAGCAGTTCTTC
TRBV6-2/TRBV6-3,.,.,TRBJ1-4,CASSYGGGVGEKLFF,TGTGCCAGCAGTTACGGTGGGGGCGTGGGTGAAAAACTGTTTTTT
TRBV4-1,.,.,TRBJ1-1,CASSQRGGTEAFF,TGCGCCAGCAGCCAGAGAGGAGGGACTGAAGCTTTCTTT
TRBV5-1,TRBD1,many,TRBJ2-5,CASSFDRDETQYF,TGCGCCAGCAGCTTCGACAGGGATGAGACCCAGTACTTC
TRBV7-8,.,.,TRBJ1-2,CASSPSGGQNYGYTF,TGTGCCAGCAGCCCCTCGGGGGGCCAAAACTATGGCTACACCTTC
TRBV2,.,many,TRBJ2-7,CASRDKGTGPLYEQYF,TGTGCCAGCAGGGACAAAGGGACGGGTCCTTTGTACGAGCAGTACTTC
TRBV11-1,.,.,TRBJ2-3,CASSSRAGTDTQYF,TGTGCCAGCAGCTCACGCGCGGGCACAGATACGCAGTATTTT
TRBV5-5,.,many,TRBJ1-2,CASSYRLPGGDGYTF,TGTGCCAGCAGCTACCGACTACCCGGGGGCGATGGCTACACCTTC
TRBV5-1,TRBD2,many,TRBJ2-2,CASRGLAVNTGELFF,TGCGCCAGCCGCGGACTAGCGGTGAACACCGGGGAGCTGTTTTTT
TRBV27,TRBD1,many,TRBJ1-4,CASSIRLGSGQIGKLFF,TGTGCCAGCAGTATCCGCCTCGGATCGGGACAGATCGGAAAACTGTTTTTT
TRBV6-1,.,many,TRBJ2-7,CASSSVGTVGYEQYF,TGTGCCAGCAGTTCCGTCGGGACGGTGGGATACGAGCAGTACTTC
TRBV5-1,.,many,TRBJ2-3,CASSSGTQGTDTQYF,TGCGCCAGCAGCTCCGGGACTCAAGGCACAGATACGCAGTATTTT
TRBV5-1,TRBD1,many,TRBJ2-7,CASRPDRSYEQYF,TGCGCCAGCAGACCGGACAGGTCCTACGAGCAGTACTTC
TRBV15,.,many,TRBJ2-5,CATSRDLGTETQYF,TGTGCCACCAGCAGAGATCTCGGGACTGAGACCCAGTACTTC
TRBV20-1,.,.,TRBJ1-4,CSAVGATNEKLFF,TGCAGTGCTGTAGGAGCAACTAATGAAAAACTGTTTTTT
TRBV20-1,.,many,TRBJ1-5,CSARTDSSAQPQHF,TGCAGTGCTAGAACCGACAGTTCTGCTCAGCCCCAGCATTTT
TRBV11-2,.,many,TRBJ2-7,CASSLASLLSEQYF,TGTGCCAGCAGCTTAGCCAGTCTCCTCTCCGAGCAGTACTTC
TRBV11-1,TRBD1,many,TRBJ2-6,CASSHGTGPSSGANVLTF,TGTGCCAGCAGCCACGGGACAGGGCCGAGCTCTGGGGCCAACGTCCTGACTTTC
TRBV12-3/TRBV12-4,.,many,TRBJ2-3,CASSLSGSGDTQYF,TGTGCCAGCAGTTTAAGTGGAAGTGGAGATACGCAGTATTTT
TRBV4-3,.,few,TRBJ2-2,CASSQDGNTGELFF,TGCGCCAGCAGCCAAGATGGGAACACCGGGGAGCTGTTTTTT
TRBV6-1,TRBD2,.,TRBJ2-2,CAIGLAGYTGELFF,TGTGCCATCGGACTAGCGGGTTACACCGGGGAGCTGTTTTTT
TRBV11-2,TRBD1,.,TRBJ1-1,CASSLQGESTEAFF,TGTGCCAGCAGCCTACAGGGGGAGAGCACTGAAGCTTTCTTT
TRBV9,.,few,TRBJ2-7,CASSETEDEQYF,TGTGCCAGCAGTGAAACCGAGGACGAGCAGTACTTC
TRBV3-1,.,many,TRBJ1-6,CASSHSSYNSPLHF,TGTGCCAGCAGCCATTCGAGCTATAATTCACCCCTCCACTTT
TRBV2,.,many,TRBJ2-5,CASSVYVGAAQYF,TGTGCCAGCAGTGTTTATGTGGGTGCAGCCCAGTACTTC
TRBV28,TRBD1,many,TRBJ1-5,CASSYPMGQGLSGNQPQHF,TGTGCCAGCAGTTACCCGATGGGACAGGGGCTATCGGGCAATCAGCCCCAGCATTTT